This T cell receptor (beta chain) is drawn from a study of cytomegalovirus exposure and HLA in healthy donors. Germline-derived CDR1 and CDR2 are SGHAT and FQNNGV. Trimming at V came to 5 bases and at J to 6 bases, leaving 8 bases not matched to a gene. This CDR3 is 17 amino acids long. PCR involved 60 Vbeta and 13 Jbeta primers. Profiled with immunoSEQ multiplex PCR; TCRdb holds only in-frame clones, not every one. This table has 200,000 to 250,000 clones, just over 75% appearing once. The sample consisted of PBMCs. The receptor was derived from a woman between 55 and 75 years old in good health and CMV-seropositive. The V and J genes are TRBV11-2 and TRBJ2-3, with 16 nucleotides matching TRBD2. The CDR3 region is CASSQEGLAGGVDTQYF. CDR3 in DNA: TGTGCCAGCAGCCAAGAGGGACTAGCGGGAGGGGTTGATACGCAGTATTTT.